What follows are 2 T cell receptor beta chains derived from one specimen sequenced in a study of shared clonotypes between healthy human individuals. The repertoire was sequenced with immunoSEQ multiplex PCR; TCRdb's copy has only in-frame clones and lacks some. Among hundreds of thousands of clones, 70% to 80% were seen once, and the ten largest hold roughly 13%. Sequencing used PBMCs. The receptors derive from a woman in her 40s in good health. Some clones in this sample may be carry-over from other donors' samples.

Only one count was recorded for this clone. The gene calls are TRBV11-2 and TRBJ1-4; D gene unclear. The CDR3 length is 15 residues. V was cut by 2 bases and J by 4 bases, with 11 bases left in between. Looked up from germline, CDR1 is SGHAT and CDR2 is FQNNGV. The CDR3 is CASSLRAQLNEKLFF. CDR3 DNA: TGTGCCAGCAGCTTACGGGCGCAGCTTAATGAAAAACTGTTTTTT.

In this sample, this clone turned up a few times. As DNA, the CDR3 is TGTGCCAGCAGTGAAGGTATAGGCCCCAGCACAGATACGCAGTATTTT. Its translation is CASSEGIGPSTDTQYF. The rearrangement joins TRBV25-1 to TRBJ2-3; D call uncertain. The CDR3 has 16 residues. Trimming stripped 2 bases from V and 0 bases from J, with 12 bases between. Germline assignment: CDR1 MGHDK and CDR2 SYGVNS.